The 30 T cell receptor beta chains below all came from one sample that was sequenced in a study of blood T cell repertoires in COVID-19. Assay: immunoSEQ multiplex PCR; the TCRdb copy retains only in-frame clones and omits some. Of some 99,000 clones listed, 75% to 90% are singletons. Sequencing was performed on peripheral blood. Receptors originate from a human donor in a cohort sampled during active COVID-19.

The rearrangement links TRBV15 to TRBJ1-6; 8 positions match TRBD1. After removal of 1 base from V and 9 bases from J, the junction contained 14 bases not matched to a gene. The germline V gene has CDR1 LNHNV and CDR2 YYDKDF (reference sequence). CDR3 length: 18 amino acids. The CDR3 here is CATSRVGAGGAGSSPLHF. CDR3 DNA: TGTGCCACCAGCAGAGTCGGGGCAGGGGGCGCAGGAAGTTCACCCCTCCACTTT.

The J gene is TRBJ2-7, the V gene TRBV5-8, with a tentative D call TRBD2 (6 bases). The V end was cut by 4 bases, the J end by 7 bases, with 21 bases between. CDR1 SGHTS and CDR2 YDEGEE come from the germline V gene. The CDR3 runs to 15 residues. The CDR3 DNA reads as TGTGCCAGCAGCGGGAAACGGGACTTTGGGGGGGAGCAGTACTTC. Protein: CASSGKRDFGGEQYF.

The chain is built from TRBV6-5 and TRBJ2-7; no clear D gene. This CDR3 is built from 14 residues. Trimming removed 6 bases from V and 2 bases from J, with 14 bases in between. Germline CDR1 is MNHEY and CDR2 is SVGAGI. CDR3 region: CASRETGQAYEQYF. Written as DNA, the CDR3 is TGTGCCAGCAGGGAGACGGGTCAAGCCTACGAGCAGTACTTC.

This clone was counted a single time. The V gene is TRBV19, the J gene TRBJ1-4, with D hard to call. There are 13 residues in the CDR3. CDR1 and CDR2 (germline): LNHDA, SQIVND (reference sequence). The V gene lost 6 bases and the J gene lost 5 bases, with 10 bases spanning the gap. CDR3 nucleotide sequence: TGTGCCAGTAGCGTCCTGAGAAATGAAAAACTGTTTTTT. Amino acid sequence: CASSVLRNEKLFF. The full variable domain, in which reference TRBV19 and TRBJ1-4 provide the parts outside the CDR3, is DGGITQSPKYLFRKEGQNVTLSCEQNLNHDAMYWYRQDPGQGLRLIYYSQIVNDFQKGDIAEGYSVSREKKESFPLTVTSAQKNPTAFYLCASSVLRNEKLFFGSGTQLSVL.

V gene TRBV6-2 or TRBV6-3 combines with J gene TRBJ1-5; 9 positions agree with TRBD1. Losses at the gene ends were 2 bases for V and 7 bases for J; bases not matched to a gene: 6. The CDR3 loop spans 15 amino acids. Germline assignment: CDR1 MNHEY and CDR2 SVGEGT. The CDR3 here is CASSYGTGNHQPQHF. The CDR3 DNA sequence: TGTGCCAGCAGTTACGGGACAGGGAATCACCAGCCCCAGCATTTT.

Only one count was recorded for this clone. The V call is TRBV18, the J call TRBJ1-5, with 7 bases that match TRBD1. The V and J ends lost 5 bases and 3 bases, in that order; junction bases with no gene match: 4. Germline CDR1 is KGHSH and CDR2 is LQKENI. This CDR3 comprises 14 residues. The CDR3 spells CASSAGQINQPQHF. In DNA form, the CDR3 reads TGTGCCAGCTCAGCGGGACAGATCAATCAGCCCCAGCATTTT.

J is TRBJ2-7 and V is TRBV19; 8 bases map to TRBD1. The ends lost 6 bases at V and 2 bases at J; junction bases unmatched: 6. Germline V gene lookup returns CDR1 LNHDA and CDR2 SQIVND (reference sequence). The CDR3 spans 14 residues. The CDR3 sequence: CASSQGQVAYEQYF. The CDR3 DNA reads TGTGCCAGTAGCCAGGGACAGGTAGCCTACGAGCAGTACTTC.

This clone was seen once. J is TRBJ1-1 and V is TRBV27; TRBD1 is a possible D gene (6 bases). Trimming stripped 3 bases from V and 5 bases from J, with 13 bases between. The CDR3 runs 14 residues. CDR1 and CDR2 (germline): MNHEY, SMNVEV (reference sequence). The CDR3 sequence is CASSFWGPRTEAFF. The CDR3 nucleotides are TGTGCCAGCAGTTTTTGGGGGCCCAGGACTGAAGCTTTCTTT.

The chain links TRBV4-3 to TRBJ1-1; 7 bases align to TRBD1. J gave up 1 base and V 1 base, and 0 bases lay outside the gene matches. Per the germline V gene, CDR1 is LGHNA and CDR2 is YSLEER. The CDR3 runs 14 residues. CDR3 residues: CASSQAGGNTEAFF. In DNA, the CDR3 is TGCGCCAGCAGCCAAGCAGGGGGGAACACTGAAGCTTTCTTT.

The V gene is TRBV27, the J gene TRBJ1-4; D call uncertain. Germline CDR1 is MNHEY and CDR2 is SMNVEV (reference sequence). This CDR3 is 14 amino acids long. V was clipped by 0 bases and J by 5 bases, with 7 bases between them. CDR3 DNA: TGTGCCAGCAGTTTATCGAGGGTAAATGAAAAACTGTTTTTT. Translation: CASSLSRVNEKLFF.

The chain employs TRBV4-3 and TRBJ1-1; 7 bases are shared with TRBD1. The CDR3 length is 15 residues. J lost 4 bases, V lost 1 base, and 6 bases had no gene match. Looked up from germline, CDR1 is LGHNA and CDR2 is YSLEER. CDR3 in DNA: TGCGCCAGCAGCCAAGGAACAGGGGTGTTCACTGAAGCTTTCTTT. Protein: CASSQGTGVFTEAFF.

The chain combines TRBV7-2 with TRBJ2-7, with 10 nucleotides matching TRBD2. The CDR3 spans 17 residues. Per germline, CDR1 SGHTA and CDR2 FQGNSA. V gave up 1 base and J gave up 1 base; unmatched junction bases: 7. CDR3 DNA: TGTGCCAGCAGCTTAGGTCGGACTAGCGGACCGTCCTACGAGCAGTACTTC. Its translation is CASSLGRTSGPSYEQYF. The complete variable domain, with remaining parts taken from reference TRBV7-2 and TRBJ2-7, reads GAGVSQSPSNKVTEKGKDVELRCDPISGHTALYWYRQSLGQGLEFLIYFQGNSAPDKSGLPSDRFSAERTGGSVSTLTIQRTQQEDSAVYLCASSLGRTSGPSYEQYFGPGTRLTVT.

The chain links TRBV9 to TRBJ1-5; weak D call: TRBD1 (5 bases). The CDR3 loop spans 15 amino acids. Germline CDR1 is SGDLS and CDR2 is YYNGEE. Trimming shortened V by 3 bases and J by 3 bases, and 13 bases separated the two germline ends. CDR3 in amino acids: CASSAGGGFNQPQHF. CDR3 DNA sequence: TGTGCCAGCAGCGCCGGGGGAGGGTTCAATCAGCCCCAGCATTTT. Complete variable domain (other parts from reference TRBV9 and TRBJ1-5): DSGVTQTPKHLITATGQRVTLRCSPRSGDLSVYWYQQSLDQGLQFLIQYYNGEERAKGNILERFSAQQFPDLHSELNLSSLELGDSALYFCASSAGGGFNQPQHFGDGTRLSIL.

The chain carries TRBV5-1 and TRBJ1-1, with TRBD1 matching over 8 bases. The CDR3 consists of 14 residues. Trimming at V came to 1 base and at J to 3 bases, leaving 2 bases not matched to a gene. Germline CDR1 SGHRS, CDR2 YFSETQ. CDR3 protein: CASSLQGADTEAFF. The CDR3, as DNA: TGCGCCAGCAGCTTGCAGGGGGCGGACACTGAAGCTTTCTTT.

This clone was observed a single time. The V and J genes are TRBV19 and TRBJ2-3; 10 positions match TRBD1. CDR3 length equals 15 residues. Germline V gives CDR1 LNHDA, CDR2 SQIVND (reference sequence). The ends lost 5 bases at V and 4 bases at J; junction bases unmatched: 6. CDR3 residues: CASSVGTGASDTQYF. The CDR3 DNA sequence: TGTGCCAGTAGTGTCGGGACAGGGGCTTCAGATACGCAGTATTTT.

J is TRBJ2-7 and V is TRBV5-1, with D possibly TRBD2 on 7 matching bases. Trimming shortened V by 4 bases and J by 7 bases, and 21 bases separated the two germline ends. CDR3 length: 15 amino acids. Germline lookup yields CDR1 SGHRS and CDR2 YFSETQ. CDR3 protein: CASSPQQGGVLEQYF. The CDR3 region has the DNA TGCGCCAGCAGCCCCCAACAGGGAGGGGTTCTGGAGCAGTACTTC. The full variable domain, its missing parts supplied by reference TRBV5-1 and TRBJ2-7, is KAGVTQTPRYLIKTRGQQVTLSCSPISGHRSVSWYQQTPGQGLQFLFEYFSETQRNKGNFPGRFSGRQFSNSRSEMNVSTLELGDSALYLCASSPQQGGVLEQYFGPGTRLTVT.

The chain links TRBV6-5 to TRBJ1-6, with 7 bases matching TRBD1. Losses at the gene ends were 4 bases for V and 0 bases for J; bases not matched to a gene: 3. CDR1 and CDR2 from the germline V gene are MNHEY and SVGAGI. This CDR3 region has 16 residues. The CDR3 DNA sequence: TGTGCCAGCAGTTGGGGACAGAGCTCCTATAATTCACCCCTCCACTTT. Its translation: CASSWGQSSYNSPLHF.

This clone was counted a few times. The J gene is TRBJ2-7, the V gene TRBV25-1; 7 bases align to TRBD1. With 6 bases clipped from V and 0 bases from J, the junction kept 5 bases outside the gene matches. Germline CDR1 reads MGHDK; CDR2 reads SYGVNS. The CDR3 is 14 amino acids. The CDR3 sequence: CASSAGTVSYEQYF. CDR3 DNA: TGTGCCAGCAGCGCCGGGACAGTCTCCTACGAGCAGTACTTC.

The chain combines TRBV5-1 with TRBJ1-2; possible D gene TRBD1, 5 bases. Germline V lookup: CDR1 SGHRS, CDR2 YFSETQ. The CDR3 is 15 amino acids. V shed 0 bases and J shed 6 bases, with 15 bases lying between them. CDR3 DNA: TGCGCCAGCAGCTTGGTTTCGGGCAGGGCTGATGGCTACACCTTC. It specifies CASSLVSGRADGYTF.

The chain links TRBV4-3 to TRBJ1-2, with D possibly matching TRBD1 (6 bases). The CDR3 is 15 residues long. Germline V CDR1 and CDR2: LGHNA, YSLEER. V lost 4 bases to trimming and J lost 2 bases, with 14 bases between them. The CDR3 here is CASSPKGGFNYGYTF. DNA for the CDR3: TGCGCCAGCAGCCCCAAGGGGGGGTTCAACTATGGCTACACCTTC.

The V gene is TRBV5-6, the J gene TRBJ1-3, with TRBD1 matching 10 bases. Germline V CDR1 and CDR2: SGHDT, YYEEEE. V lost 4 bases and J lost 4; bases outside the gene matches: 8. The CDR3 is made up of 16 amino acids. Here the CDR3 DNA reads TGTGCCAGCAGCCCGGACAGGGGGTTGCTCGGAAACACCATATATTTT. It is translated as CASSPDRGLLGNTIYF. Together with reference TRBV5-6 and TRBJ1-3, the CDR3 gives the full variable domain: DAGVTQSPTHLIKTRGQQVTLRCSPKSGHDTVSWYQQALGQGPQFIFQYYEEEERQRGNFPDRFSGHQFPNYSSELNVNALLLGDSALYLCASSPDRGLLGNTIYFGEGSWLTVV.

The chain combines TRBV11-3 with TRBJ1-6, with D maybe TRBD1 (5 bases). V gave up 5 bases and J gave up 0 bases, with 17 bases separating them. The CDR3 spans 18 residues. Germline-derived CDR1 and CDR2 are SGHNT and YENEEA. CDR3 sequence (DNA): TGTGCCAGCAGCCCCGACAGTCTGGGAAGCTCCTATAATTCACCCCTCCACTTT. It codes for CASSPDSLGSSYNSPLHF.

This rearrangement joins TRBV6-2 or TRBV6-3 to TRBJ1-2, with 7 positions matching TRBD1. The germline V gene has CDR1 MNHEY and CDR2 SVGEGT. Trimming at V came to 3 bases and at J to 7 bases, leaving 8 bases not matched to a gene. The CDR3 has 14 amino acids. CDR3 residues: CASSYTTGSAGYTF. CDR3 nucleotides: TGTGCCAGCAGTTATACGACAGGGTCGGCTGGCTACACCTTC.

The gene calls are TRBV4-2 and TRBJ1-2; D ambiguous. This CDR3 has 13 residues. V dropped 3 bases and J dropped 3 bases, with 8 bases sitting between them. Per the germline V gene, CDR1 is LGHNA and CDR2 is YNFKEQ. In nucleotides, the CDR3 is TGTGCCAGCAGCCATAACATGGACTATGGCTACACCTTC. Its protein is CASSHNMDYGYTF.

The CDR3 DNA sequence: TGTGCCAGCGCCTACAGGGCCAGCTCTGGAAACACCATATATTTT. Its protein product is CASAYRASSGNTIYF. J is TRBJ1-3 and V is TRBV6-5, with a weak D call TRBD1 (6 bases). V was shortened by 8 bases and J by 0 bases, with 14 bases between the two germline ends. CDR3 length: 15 residues. Germline V gene data show CDR1 as MNHEY and CDR2 as SVGAGI.

The chain carries TRBV9 and TRBJ2-2; TRBD2 agrees at 9 bases. After removal of 3 bases from V and 6 bases from J, the junction contained 6 bases not matched to a gene. Germline V gene data show CDR1 as SGDLS and CDR2 as YYNGEE. The CDR3 is 15 residues long. CDR3 DNA: TGTGCCAGCAGCGCCCGCGGGGGGGCTCCCGGGGAGCTGTTTTTT. This encodes CASSARGGAPGELFF.

The gene calls are TRBV3-1 (or the pseudogene TRBV3-2) and TRBJ2-1; 11 nucleotides agree with TRBD2. Germline V gene sequence: CDR1 LGHDT, CDR2 YNNKEL (reference sequence). The trim removed 4 bases at V and 2 bases at J, leaving 4 bases unmatched. This CDR3 has 16 residues. DNA for the CDR3: TGTGCCAGCAGCCCGCGGGGACTAGCGGCCTACAATGAGCAGTTCTTC. Translated, it gives CASSPRGLAAYNEQFF.

The CDR3: CASSQDSGDTQYF. The CDR3, as DNA: TGCGCCAGCAGCCAAGACTCGGGAGATACGCAGTATTTT. J is TRBJ2-3 and V is TRBV4-3, with D unclear. Trimming removed 0 bases at V and 5 bases at J, with 6 bases between. This CDR3 contains 13 residues. Germline-derived CDR1 and CDR2 are LGHNA and YSLEER.

V gene TRBV6-2 or TRBV6-3 combines with J gene TRBJ1-1; unclear D gene. Trimming left V 4 bases short and J 6 bases short, with 21 bases between. Germline V gene lookup returns CDR1 MNHEY and CDR2 SVGEGT. CDR3 length: 16 amino acids. Here the CDR3 DNA reads TGTGCCAGCAGTTGGGTTGCCTATAGCCAAGGTCCTGAAGCTTTCTTT. This encodes CASSWVAYSQGPEAFF.

V is TRBV2 and J is TRBJ1-2, with 7 bases identical to TRBD1. V shed 4 bases, J shed 3 bases, and the junction held 5 bases outside the gene matches. The CDR3 contains 14 residues. Germline CDR1 SNHLY, CDR2 FYNNEI. CDR3 bases: TGTGCCAGCAGTGGCGGCAGGGGGGACTATGGCTACACCTTC. Its translation is CASSGGRGDYGYTF.